Below, 30 T cell receptor beta chains from the same sample are listed, as sequenced in a study of T cells in Graves' hyperthyroidism and ophthalmopathy. Amplified regions were TCR beta CDR3 sequences from RNA transcripts. The HTBI primer set was used in a first-round RT-PCR of the TCR CDR3. TCRdb redid the calling of the multiplex PCR reads with MiXCR, one entry per CDR3 protein. The sample lists hundreds of thousands of distinct CDR3 sequences; roughly 22% were seen once. The sequenced sample was blood. Receptors were obtained from a woman aged 70 to 79 with Graves' ophthalmopathy.

This clonotype was counted a few times. The rearrangement links TRBV2 to TRBJ1-1; 7 bases match TRBD1. V dropped 5 bases and J dropped 2; count of bases not matched to a gene: 5. This CDR3 is built from 14 residues. Per the germline V gene, CDR1 is SNHLY and CDR2 is FYNNEI. CDR3 nucleotides: TGTGCCAGCAGTAAGAGACAGGGAAACACTGAAGCTTTCTTT. Its translation is CASSKRQGNTEAFF.

This clonotype has only a few counts. The genes are TRBV20-1 and TRBJ2-1; D is perhaps TRBD2 (5 bases). From germline, CDR1 is DFQATT and CDR2 SNEGSKA (reference sequence). The CDR3 has 16 amino acids. With 2 bases removed from V and 0 bases from J, the gap between germline ends came to 14 bases. This CDR3 reads CSARWMEARSYNEQFF. CDR3 in DNA: TGCAGTGCTAGATGGATGGAGGCTCGCTCCTACAATGAGCAGTTCTTC.

This clonotype was seen a few times. The chain has TRBV7-2 and TRBJ2-3, with TRBD2 matching 9 bases. The germline V gene encodes CDR1 SGHTA and CDR2 FQGNSA. J lost 3 bases, V lost 4 bases, and 5 bases had no gene match. The CDR3 runs to 15 residues. The CDR3: CASSWISGSTDTQYF. CDR3 bases: TGTGCCAGCAGCTGGATTAGCGGGAGTACAGATACGCAGTATTTT.

This clonotype was observed a few times. The chain uses TRBV18 and TRBJ2-7; 12 bases align to TRBD1. The CDR3 is 15 residues long. V was clipped by 1 base and J by 3 bases; unmatched bases: 1. Germline V lookup: CDR1 KGHSH, CDR2 LQKENI. The CDR3 sequence is CASSPRDRGLYEQYF. As DNA, the CDR3 is TGTGCCAGCTCACCACGGGACAGGGGGCTCTACGAGCAGTACTTC.

This clonotype has only a few counts. The chain has TRBV7-9 and TRBJ2-5; D gene uncertain. The CDR3 totals 14 residues. Germline assignment: CDR1 SEHNR and CDR2 FQNEAQ (reference sequence). Trimming pared 0 bases from V and 5 bases from J, leaving 10 bases between. The CDR3 protein is CASSLAVLGETQYF. CDR3 bases: TGTGCCAGCAGCTTAGCGGTGCTGGGGGAGACCCAGTACTTC.

This rearrangement joins TRBV15 to TRBJ2-3; D remains ambiguous. In germline, CDR1 is LNHNV, CDR2 YYDKDF (reference sequence). V lost 2 bases and J lost 2, with 2 bases in between. The length of the CDR3 is 12 residues. CDR3 nucleotides: TGTGCCACCAGCAGATTCACAGATACGCAGTATTTT. The encoded protein is CATSRFTDTQYF.

The table lists this clonotype with many counts. This chain connects TRBV7-8 to TRBJ1-1; 9 bases agree with TRBD1. The CDR3 runs to 13 residues. The V gene end was trimmed by 4 bases and the J gene end by 11 bases; junction bases not matched to a gene: 8. From germline, CDR1 is SGHVS and CDR2 FQNEAQ. The CDR3 DNA reads as TGTGCCAGCAGCTCGGGACAGGGAATTATGGCTTTCTTT. Translated, it gives CASSSGQGIMAFF.

This clonotype was counted ten times or more. The chain carries TRBV5-1 and TRBJ2-3; 8 bases fit TRBD2. V lost 3 bases and J lost 2; bases outside the gene matches: 8. The germline V gene has CDR1 SGHRS and CDR2 YFSETQ. The CDR3 loop spans 16 amino acids. The CDR3 spells CASSSVAGSATDTQYF. The CDR3 bases are TGCGCCAGCAGCTCAGTAGCGGGATCGGCCACAGATACGCAGTATTTT.

J is TRBJ2-5 and V is TRBV3-1, with TRBD1 matching 7 bases. The CDR3 loop spans 14 amino acids. V lost 5 bases to trimming and J lost 3 bases; unmatched junction nucleotides: 6. Germline V CDR1 and CDR2: LGHDT, YNNKEL (reference sequence). The CDR3 loop reads CASSIRDSKETQYF. DNA for the CDR3: TGTGCCAGCAGCATCCGGGACAGCAAAGAGACCCAGTACTTC.

The chain combines TRBV9 with TRBJ1-2; D perhaps matches TRBD1 (5 bases). V lost 0 bases, J lost 8 bases, and 17 bases lay in between. Germline V gene lookup returns CDR1 SGDLS and CDR2 YYNGEE. The CDR3 is 15 residues long. DNA for the CDR3: TGTGCCAGCAGCGTAGAGCCCCACGGGGGTTACGGCTACACCTTC. Its protein product is CASSVEPHGGYGYTF.

V is TRBV7-3 and J is TRBJ2-7; 7 bases align to TRBD2. The CDR3 has 14 amino acids. Germline V gives CDR1 SGHTA, CDR2 FQGTGA. Unmatched junction bases numbered 9, after V lost 3 bases and J lost 7 bases. This CDR3 is CASSFTSAAGEQYF. CDR3 DNA sequence: TGTGCCAGCAGCTTTACTAGCGCCGCGGGGGAGCAGTACTTC. The full variable domain, in which reference TRBV7-3 and TRBJ2-7 provide the parts outside the CDR3, is GAGVSQTPSNKVTEKGKYVELRCDPISGHTALYWYRQSLGQGPEFLIYFQGTGAADDSGLPNDRFFAVRPEGSVSTLKIQRTERGDSAVYLCASSFTSAAGEQYFGPGTRLTVT.

This clonotype was found a few times. The V and J genes are TRBV7-2 and TRBJ1-2; TRBD1 might be the D (5 bases). The CDR3 is made up of 14 amino acids. Deletions cut 7 bases from V and 8 bases from J, with 20 bases between. Germline V gene sequence: CDR1 SGHTA, CDR2 FQGNSA. As DNA, the CDR3 is TGTGCCAGCAAGAGGCCAAGGGGCCGGTTGGGCTACACCTTC. Protein product: CASKRPRGRLGYTF.

The genes are TRBV9 and TRBJ1-4, with 7 bases lining up with TRBD1. Germline CDR1 and CDR2: SGDLS and YYNGEE. This CDR3 is 15 amino acids long. V lost 3 bases and J lost 10; bases outside the gene matches: 12. This chain's CDR3 is CASSGPNTGEGKLFF. DNA for the CDR3: TGTGCCAGCAGCGGACCGAATACAGGGGAAGGAAAACTGTTTTTT.

The chain uses TRBV11-2 and TRBJ1-6; the D gene is possibly TRBD1 (5 bases). The CDR3 length is 15 residues. Per germline, CDR1 SGHAT and CDR2 FQNNGV. V was trimmed by 0 bases and J by 9 bases, leaving 12 bases between them. The CDR3 coding sequence is TGTGCCAGCAGCTTAGAACGGGGCGCGGGTTCACCCCTCCACTTT. This codes for CASSLERGAGSPLHF.

The chain is built from TRBV20-1 and TRBJ2-6; 7 positions agree with TRBD2. V shed 2 bases, J shed 4 bases, and the junction held 5 bases outside the gene matches. The CDR3 runs to 15 residues. In germline, CDR1 is DFQATT, CDR2 SNEGSKA (reference sequence). CDR3 nucleotide sequence: TGCAGTGCTAGAACGGGAGCGGGAGGGGCCAACGTCCTGACTTTC. This codes for CSARTGAGGANVLTF.

This clonotype has ten or more counts. J is TRBJ2-3 and V is TRBV7-3, with D perhaps TRBD2 (6 bases). Germline V gives CDR1 SGHTA, CDR2 FQGTGA. The CDR3 is 14 residues long. Deletions cut 2 bases from V and 4 bases from J, with 10 bases between. The CDR3 sequence is CASSLDPGADTQYF. CDR3 DNA sequence: TGTGCCAGCAGCTTAGATCCGGGGGCAGATACGCAGTATTTT.

The rearrangement joins TRBV18 to TRBJ1-1; D unresolved. V shed 3 bases and J shed 5 bases, with 19 bases lying between them. Germline CDR1 reads KGHSH; CDR2 reads LQKENI. CDR3 length equals 16 residues. CDR3 nucleotides: TGTGCCAGCTCACCCAGGATGGGCTCCCTGGGGACTGAAGCTTTCTTT. This translates into CASSPRMGSLGTEAFF.

This clonotype has ten or more counts. The CDR3 DNA reads TGCGCCAGCAGCTTGGGGGAGACTAGCGGGGGTGTCACAGATACGCAGTATTTT. Translating it yields CASSLGETSGGVTDTQYF. The J gene is TRBJ2-3, the V gene TRBV5-1; 12 nucleotides match TRBD2. This CDR3 has 18 amino acids. V shed 0 bases, J shed 2 bases, and the junction held 7 bases outside the gene matches. CDR1 is SGHRS, CDR2 YFSETQ, per germline.

This clonotype was found many times. The chain recombines TRBV20-1 with TRBJ2-2; no firm D call. The germline gives CDR1 DFQATT, CDR2 SNEGSKA (reference sequence). Between the trimmed V and J ends, which lost 5 bases and 6 bases, there was a span of 16 bases. There are 14 residues in the CDR3. In DNA form, the CDR3 reads TGCAGTGCTTCGCGCTCCTCTAGATCCGGGGAGCTGTTTTTT. Translating it yields CSASRSSRSGELFF.

This clonotype was seen more than once but under ten times. The rearrangement uses TRBV4-2 and TRBJ2-3; D may be TRBD1 or TRBD2 (5 bases each). Trimming left V 4 bases short and J 0 bases short, with 14 bases between. CDR3 length: 16 amino acids. Germline lookup yields CDR1 LGHNA and CDR2 YNFKEQ. CDR3 loop: CASSLHPGASTDTQYF. In DNA, the CDR3 is TGTGCCAGCAGCCTCCATCCCGGGGCGAGCACAGATACGCAGTATTTT.

This clonotype was seen only a few times. The rearrangement uses TRBV3-1 and TRBJ1-1; possibly TRBD1 for D (5 bases). CDR1 and CDR2 (germline): LGHDT, YNNKEL (reference sequence). The CDR3 extends over 13 amino acids. V was shortened by 2 bases and J by 11 bases, with 15 bases between the two germline ends. The CDR3 loop is CASSQSIRAFAFF. The DNA for the CDR3 is TGTGCCAGCAGCCAATCCATCAGGGCTTTCGCTTTCTTT.

Ten or more counts support this clonotype. At one end, the junction sequence differs from germline, possibly due to a read error. The J gene is TRBJ2-3, the V gene TRBV7-9; D is unclear. CDR3 length: 13 residues. Germline-derived CDR1 and CDR2 are SEHNR and FQNEAQ (reference sequence). The CDR3 DNA sequence: TGCGCCAGCAGCTTGGTTGGCACAGATACGCAGTATTTT. This translates into CASSLVGTDTQYF.

This clonotype showed up just a few times. DNA for the CDR3: TGTGCCAGCAGCCTTGGGACACCCACTGAAGCTTTCTTT. Translated, it gives CASSLGTPTEAFF. The V and J genes are TRBV6-1 and TRBJ1-1; TRBD1 might be the D (6 bases). The germline V and J ends were trimmed by 6 bases and 4 bases, with 12 bases remaining between them. Looked up from germline, CDR1 is MNHNS and CDR2 is SASEGT. This CDR3 contains 13 residues.

The J gene is TRBJ2-1, the V gene TRBV20-1; no reliable D call. V was cut by 3 bases and J by 2 bases, with 14 bases left in between. Germline V lookup: CDR1 DFQATT, CDR2 SNEGSKA (reference sequence). The CDR3 is 15 amino acids. The chain's CDR3 is CSARGKQGAYNEQFF. The CDR3 DNA follows: TGCAGTGCTAGGGGGAAACAAGGCGCCTACAATGAGCAGTTCTTC.

Of note for this clonotype: A clone one base away is much larger, so this may be a read error. The chain is built from TRBV5-5 and TRBJ2-7, with no clear D. The CDR3 runs to 11 residues. The germline gives CDR1 SGHKS, CDR2 YYEKEE (reference sequence). Trimming stripped 2 bases from V and 4 bases from J, with 4 bases between. The chain's CDR3 is CASSLQYEQYF. The CDR3 nucleotides are TGTGCCAGCAGCTTACAATACGAGCAGTACTTC.

The table lists this clonotype with many counts. This sequence joins TRBV28 and TRBJ2-7; either TRBD1 or TRBD2 may fit D (6 bases each). Germline-derived CDR1 and CDR2 are MDHEN and SYDVKM. The V and J ends lost 7 bases and 2 bases respectively, with 9 bases between them. This CDR3 is 12 amino acids long. The CDR3 is CASMRGAYEQYF. CDR3 sequence (DNA): TGTGCCAGCATGAGGGGGGCCTACGAGCAGTACTTC.

This chain links TRBV6-1 with TRBJ2-2; D gene unclear. The CDR3 sequence is 12 residues long. Germline lookup yields CDR1 MNHNS and CDR2 SASEGT. Between the trimmed V and J ends, which lost 7 bases and 1 base, there was a span of 4 bases. For the CDR3, the DNA is TGTGCCAGCATGAAGAACACCGGGGAGCTGTTTTTT. Translating gives CASMKNTGELFF.

This clonotype has ten or more counts. J is TRBJ2-2 and V is TRBV28; no reliable D call. Germline V gene data show CDR1 as MDHEN and CDR2 as SYDVKM. The CDR3 extends over 13 amino acids. The V end was cut by 2 bases, the J end by 2 bases, with 3 bases between. The CDR3 is CASSLGNTGELFF. The CDR3 nucleotides read TGTGCCAGCAGTTTAGGAAACACCGGGGAGCTGTTTTTT.

This clonotype has just a few counts. The V gene is TRBV30, the J gene TRBJ2-7; D gene uncertain. V lost 4 bases, J lost 6 bases, and 10 bases lay in between. Germline V gene sequence: CDR1 GTSNPN, CDR2 SVGIG (reference sequence). CDR3 length equals 11 residues. CDR3 protein: CAWNGKGEQYF. The CDR3 bases are TGTGCCTGGAATGGCAAGGGCGAGCAGTACTTC.

Concerning this clonotype: Compared with germline, one end of the junction differs, possibly owing to a read error. The chain carries TRBV5-1 and TRBJ2-7; maybe TRBD1 (6 bases). CDR1 and CDR2 from the germline V gene are SGHRS and YFSETQ. The length of the CDR3 is 18 residues. CDR3 residues: CASSVSVTGHRSSYGQYF. The CDR3, as DNA: TGCGCCAGCAGCGTCTCTGTGACGGGACATCGGAGCTCCTACGGGCAGTACTTC.